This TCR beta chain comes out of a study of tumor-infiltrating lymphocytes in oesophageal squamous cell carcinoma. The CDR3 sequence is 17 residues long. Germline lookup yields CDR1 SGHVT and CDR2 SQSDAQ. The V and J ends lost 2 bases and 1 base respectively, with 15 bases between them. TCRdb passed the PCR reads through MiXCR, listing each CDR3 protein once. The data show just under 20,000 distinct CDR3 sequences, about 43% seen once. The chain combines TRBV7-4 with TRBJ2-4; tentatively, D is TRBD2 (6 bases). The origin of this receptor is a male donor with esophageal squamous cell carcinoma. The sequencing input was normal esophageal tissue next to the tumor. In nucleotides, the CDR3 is TGTGCCAGCAGCTTAATCGGGGGTGGGTTTGCCAAAAACATTCAGTACTTC. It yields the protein CASSLIGGGFAKNIQYF.